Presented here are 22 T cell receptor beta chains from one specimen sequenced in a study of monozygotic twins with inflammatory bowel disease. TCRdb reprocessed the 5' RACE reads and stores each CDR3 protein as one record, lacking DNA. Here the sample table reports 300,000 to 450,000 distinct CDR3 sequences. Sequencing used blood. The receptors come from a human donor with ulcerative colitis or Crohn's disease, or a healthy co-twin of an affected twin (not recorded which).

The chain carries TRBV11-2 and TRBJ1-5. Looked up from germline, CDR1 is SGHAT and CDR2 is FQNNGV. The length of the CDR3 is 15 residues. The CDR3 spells CASSHGGREDQPQHF.

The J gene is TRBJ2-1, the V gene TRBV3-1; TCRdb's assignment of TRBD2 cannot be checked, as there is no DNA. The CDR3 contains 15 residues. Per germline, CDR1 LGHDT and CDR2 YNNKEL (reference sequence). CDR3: CASRLRGSSYNEQFF.

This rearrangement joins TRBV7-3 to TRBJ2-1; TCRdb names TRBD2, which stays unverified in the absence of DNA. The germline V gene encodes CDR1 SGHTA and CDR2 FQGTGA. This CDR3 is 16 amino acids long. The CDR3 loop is CASSPSGSESYNEQFF.

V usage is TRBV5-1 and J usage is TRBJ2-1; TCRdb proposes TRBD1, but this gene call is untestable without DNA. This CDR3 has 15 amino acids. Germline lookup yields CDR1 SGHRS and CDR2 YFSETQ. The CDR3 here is CASSSAGQGVNEQFF.

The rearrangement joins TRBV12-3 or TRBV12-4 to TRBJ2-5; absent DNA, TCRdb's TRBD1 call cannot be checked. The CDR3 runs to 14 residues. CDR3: CASSSGVVGETQYF.

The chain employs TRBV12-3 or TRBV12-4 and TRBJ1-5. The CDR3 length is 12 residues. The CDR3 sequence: CASSHSNQPQHF.

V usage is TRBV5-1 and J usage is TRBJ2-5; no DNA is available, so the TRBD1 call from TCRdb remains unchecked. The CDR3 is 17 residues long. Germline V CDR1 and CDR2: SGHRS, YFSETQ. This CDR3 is CASSYDRDRKGLKTQYF.

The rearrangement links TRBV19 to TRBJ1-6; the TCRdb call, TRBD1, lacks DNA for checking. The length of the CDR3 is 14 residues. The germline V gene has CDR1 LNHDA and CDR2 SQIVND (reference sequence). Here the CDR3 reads CASSKQGPASPLHF.

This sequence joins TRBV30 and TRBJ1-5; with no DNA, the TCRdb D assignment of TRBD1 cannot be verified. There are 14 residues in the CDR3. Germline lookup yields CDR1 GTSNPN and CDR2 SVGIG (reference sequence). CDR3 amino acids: CAWSVQGGFQPQHF.

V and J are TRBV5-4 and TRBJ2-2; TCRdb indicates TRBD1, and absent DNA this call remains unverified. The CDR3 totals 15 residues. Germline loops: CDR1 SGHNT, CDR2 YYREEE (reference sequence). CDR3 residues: CASSRQGVDTGELFF.

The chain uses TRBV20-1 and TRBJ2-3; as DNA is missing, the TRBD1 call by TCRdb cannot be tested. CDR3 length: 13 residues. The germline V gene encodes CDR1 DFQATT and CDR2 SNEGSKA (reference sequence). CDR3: CSANRGRSDTQYF.

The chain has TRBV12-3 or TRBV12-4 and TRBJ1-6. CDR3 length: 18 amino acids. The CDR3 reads CASSLGGALLPYNSPLHF.

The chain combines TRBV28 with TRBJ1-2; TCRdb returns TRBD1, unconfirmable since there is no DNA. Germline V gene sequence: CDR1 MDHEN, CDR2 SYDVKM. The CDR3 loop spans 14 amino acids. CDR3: CASSLGDRVQGYTF.

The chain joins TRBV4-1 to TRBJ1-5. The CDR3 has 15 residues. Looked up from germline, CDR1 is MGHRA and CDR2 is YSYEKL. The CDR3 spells CASSRDGGEDQPQHF.

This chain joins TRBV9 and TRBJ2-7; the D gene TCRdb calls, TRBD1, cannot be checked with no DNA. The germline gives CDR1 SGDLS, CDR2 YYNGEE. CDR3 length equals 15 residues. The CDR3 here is CASSVTGGRSYEQYF.

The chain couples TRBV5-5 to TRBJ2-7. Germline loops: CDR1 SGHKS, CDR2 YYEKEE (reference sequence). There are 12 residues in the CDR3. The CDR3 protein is CASSLEQLVEYF.

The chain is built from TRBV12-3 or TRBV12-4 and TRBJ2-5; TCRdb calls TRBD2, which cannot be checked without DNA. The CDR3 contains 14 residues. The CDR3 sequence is CASSLLAGQETQYF.

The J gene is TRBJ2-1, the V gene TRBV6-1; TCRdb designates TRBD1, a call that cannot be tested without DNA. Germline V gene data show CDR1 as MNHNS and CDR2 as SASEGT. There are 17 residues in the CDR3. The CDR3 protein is CASSSTGAILPYNEQFF.

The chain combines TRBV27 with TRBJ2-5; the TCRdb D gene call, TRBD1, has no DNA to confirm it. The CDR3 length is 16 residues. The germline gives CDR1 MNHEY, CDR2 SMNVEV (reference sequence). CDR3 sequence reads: CASSQTPTGFQETQYF.

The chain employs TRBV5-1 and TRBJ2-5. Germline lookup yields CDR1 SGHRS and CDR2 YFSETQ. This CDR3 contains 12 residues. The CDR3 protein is CASTATQETQYF. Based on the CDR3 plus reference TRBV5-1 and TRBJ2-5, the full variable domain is KAGVTQTPRYLIKTRGQQVTLSCSPISGHRSVSWYQQTPGQGLQFLFEYFSETQRNKGNFPGRFSGRQFSNSRSEMNVSTLELGDSALYLCASTATQETQYFGPGTRLLVL.

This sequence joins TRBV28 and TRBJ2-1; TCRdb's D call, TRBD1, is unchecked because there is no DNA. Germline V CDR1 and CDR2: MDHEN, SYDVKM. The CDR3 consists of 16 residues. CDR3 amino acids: CASSSNRDRRDNEQFF.

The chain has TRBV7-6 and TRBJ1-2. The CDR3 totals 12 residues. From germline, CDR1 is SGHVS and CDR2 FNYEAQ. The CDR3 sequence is CAIRREVAGYTF.